These 5 T cell receptor beta chains share one sample of origin, sequenced in a study of blood T cell repertoires in COVID-19. The method was immunoSEQ multiplex PCR; TCRdb's version includes in-frame clones alone and lacks a portion of them. The table lists roughly 150,000 clones, 70% to 80% of them singletons. Sequencing was done on a sample of PBMCs or T cells enriched from blood (not recorded which). These receptors originate from a woman aged 65 to 85 in a cohort exposed to, infected with or recovered from COVID-19 (not recorded which).

CDR3 coding DNA: TGTGCCAGCAGCGTAGGGGAGCCTAGCGGCCGTTGGGAGCAGTTCTTC. This encodes CASSVGEPSGRWEQFF. The V and J genes are TRBV9 and TRBJ2-1, with 7 bases fitting TRBD2. CDR3 size: 16 residues. The germline V gene encodes CDR1 SGDLS and CDR2 YYNGEE. V shed 0 bases and J 10 bases; nucleotides not matched to a gene: 13.

The chain employs TRBV3-1 (or the pseudogene TRBV3-2) and TRBJ1-6, with D unresolved. Germline assignment: CDR1 LGHDT and CDR2 YNNKEL (reference sequence). V dropped 0 bases and J dropped 0 bases, with 9 bases sitting between them. The CDR3 sequence is 17 residues long. The chain's CDR3 is CASSQDLGSSYNSPLHF. DNA of the CDR3: TGTGCCAGCAGCCAAGATTTAGGGAGCTCCTATAATTCACCCCTCCACTTT.

This clone was counted a single time. V usage is TRBV6-1 and J usage is TRBJ1-2; TRBD1 is a possible D gene (5 bases). Trimming took off 3 bases at V and 10 bases at J, with 15 bases between the two ends. Germline V gene lookup returns CDR1 MNHNS and CDR2 SASEGT. The CDR3 consists of 13 residues. CDR3 sequence reads: CASSEGRASDYTF. The CDR3 nucleotides read TGTGCCAGCAGTGAGGGCAGGGCGAGCGACTACACCTTC.

V gene TRBV28 combines with J gene TRBJ1-6; D unclear. Germline V gene data show CDR1 as MDHEN and CDR2 as SYDVKM. This CDR3 region has 16 residues. Trimming took 3 bases from V and 5 from J, leaving 14 bases between them. The CDR3 loop reads CASSFYSGWDNSPLHF. CDR3 bases: TGTGCCAGCAGTTTTTATTCGGGGTGGGATAATTCACCCCTCCACTTT.

This chain joins TRBV11-2 and TRBJ1-3, with 7 nucleotides matching TRBD1. The CDR3 is 14 amino acids. Germline V gene data show CDR1 as SGHAT and CDR2 as FQNNGV. Losses at the gene ends were 5 bases for V and 4 bases for J; bases not matched to a gene: 5. The CDR3 DNA sequence: TGTGCCAGCAGCCTCCAGGGGGTCGGAAACACCATATATTTT. It codes for CASSLQGVGNTIYF. Variable domain in full (rest from reference TRBV11-2 and TRBJ1-3): EAGVAQSPRYKIIEKRQSVAFWCNPISGHATLYWYQQILGQGPKLLIQFQNNGVVDDSQLPKDRFSAERLKGVDSTLKIQPAKLEDSAVYLCASSLQGVGNTIYFGEGSWLTVV.